The text below deals with one TCR beta chain. Its target is not known. Possible read error: a much larger clone is one base away. The trim removed 7 bases at V and 1 base at J, leaving 9 bases unmatched. From germline, CDR1 is MNHEY and CDR2 SVGAGI. The length of the CDR3 is 15 residues. Germline DNA was also extracted, while the blood RNA originated from unsorted whole blood. At sampling, these chronic HBV carriers had received no treatment. This record belongs to a study of tumor-infiltrating lymphocytes in primary liver carcinoma. Study-wide context: Tumor staging was T1-T3 N0M0; sizes spanned 4.2 to 10 cm across.

Study-level points and caveats: Less overlap was seen in tumor-adjacent and tumor-blood pairs than in tumor region pairs. Tumor specimens were characterized by a significantly higher top-250-clone fraction than blood (p = 0.039).

cDNA specific to TCR beta was made from approximately 0.55 ug of total RNA, with a constant-region primer employed for priming. Library construction for TCR beta comprised three nested multiplex PCR rounds performed with slightly modified ARM-PCR. Use of TRBV1-TRBV30 forward primers with a C-beta reverse primer characterized the first two PCR rounds, which lasted about 10 cycles each. TCRdb reanalysed the multiplex PCR reads using MiXCR and keeps one entry per CDR3 protein. The profile shows 300,000 to 400,000 distinct CDR3 sequences, around three fifths of them singletons. This clonotype was sampled from a middle-aged man with primary liver carcinoma and hepatitis B virus infection. The sample comprised peripheral blood. V is TRBV6-5 and J is TRBJ1-1; TRBD1 agrees at 7 bases. CDR3 bases: TGTGCCAGCACCTCGGGGGGGACAGCGAACACTGAAGCTTTCTTT. This sequence encodes CASTSGGTANTEAFF.